This T cell receptor beta chain was recovered during a study of T cell repertoires in cytomegalovirus infection. This clonotype was detected many times. Antigen unknown. TCRdb reprocessed the reads via MiXCR and lists one record per CDR3 protein. In the table there are 200,000 to 300,000 distinct CDR3 sequences, 10% to 15% of which are singletons. Germline CDR1 and CDR2: SGHTA and FQGNSA. V was clipped by 6 bases and J by 0 bases, with 8 bases between them. CDR3 length: 13 amino acids. Study outcomes and limitations: Individuals carrying CMV plus the relevant HLA were identified by cumulative frequency of public TCR beta families.

The V and J genes are TRBV7-2 and TRBJ2-5; D not resolved. The sequence came from a human donor in good health (CMV status not recorded). Some clones in this sample may be carry-over from other donors' samples. The sequencing sample was made of PBMCs. CDR3 region: CASSRSYQETQYF. The DNA for the CDR3 is TGTGCCAGCAGTCGATCGTACCAAGAGACCCAGTACTTC.